This T cell receptor beta chain was recorded in a study of T-cell reconstitution after alpha-beta-depleted transplantation in children. Germline CDR1 and CDR2: DFQATT and SNEGSKA (reference sequence). With 7 bases removed from V and 4 bases from J, the gap between germline ends came to 14 bases. This CDR3 comprises 13 residues. Unique molecular identifiers were used to barcode this TCRbeta library. One entry per CDR3 protein, called by TCRdb with MiXCR from the PCR reads. Among 120,000 to 150,000 distinct CDR3 sequences, roughly 9% were seen once, and the ten largest hold around 18%. This clonotype was seen many times. Its antigen is still unknown. Study results and limitations: Counts and diversity of T cells one year after transplant came mostly from newly produced T cells. Roughly two months post-transplant, alpha-beta T cells reportedly originated from several hundred graft clones that had expanded. There were some patients whose high TCRbeta diversity at day 60 came from surviving recipient T cells and thymic progenitors.

The specimen comprised PBMCs, mostly from graft donor cells, sampled 180 days after TCRalphabeta/CD19-depleted stem cell transplant. The origin of this receptor is a female patient aged 2-10 years who had a stem cell transplant for congenital amegakaryocytic thrombocytopenia, so the T cells may come from the graft donor. The chain carries TRBV20-1 and TRBJ2-1; TRBD2 might be the D (5 bases). The CDR3 protein is CSGTSGGYNEQFF. CDR3 bases: TGCAGTGGTACAAGCGGAGGATACAATGAGCAGTTCTTC.